This T cell receptor beta chain was identified in a study of metastatic and nonmetastatic thyroid tumors. Study context: Malignant thyroid and benign thyroid patients provided blood and tumor or nodule tissue whose repertoires were compared.

No patient received treatment before thyroid surgery. Trimming cost V 3 bases and J 5 bases; bases outside gene matches: 15. The germline V gene has CDR1 SGHAT and CDR2 FQNNGV. The CDR3 covers 18 residues. In the source study's methods: In papillary thyroid cancer, a distant-metastasis classifier was built using CDR3 differences across clinicopathological groups. TCRdb re-called clones via MiXCR from the PCR reads. TCRdb's processing, not the study's, gives the V and J calls here. The table includes under 50,000 clones, approximately 30% detected once. This TCR was recovered from a male donor with papillary thyroid cancer or a benign thyroid nodule (not recorded which). Some clones in this sample may be carry-over from other donors' samples. The specimen sequenced was blood. The J gene is TRBJ2-1, the V gene TRBV11-2, with 8 bases fitting TRBD1. CDR3 loop: CASSFSPPRQGSDNEQFF. The CDR3 DNA is TGTGCCAGCAGCTTCTCTCCCCCTCGACAGGGGTCGGACAATGAGCAGTTCTTC.